Listed below are T cell receptor beta chains from one sample, sequenced in a study of cytomegalovirus exposure and HLA in healthy donors. Here immunoSEQ multiplex PCR was the method, and the copy in TCRdb shows in-frame clones only, minus some. Of about 270,000 clones listed, 65% to 85% are singletons. The sequenced material came from PBMCs. These receptors originate from a female donor in good health and CMV-seronegative. CDR3s include the opening cysteine and the closing phenylalanine or tryptophan. The D gene is left open where the match is weak. Rows give clone size only sometimes, using once, few, many, or a class for an expanded clone.

D | size | J | V | DNA | CDR3
- | - | TRBJ2-1 | TRBV19 | TGTGCCAGTAGTATGGGCTTGAGCTCCTACAATGAGCAGTTCTTC | CASSMGLSSYNEQFF
TRBD1 | - | TRBJ2-7 | TRBV11-2 | TGTGCCAGCAGCTACCGGACAGGGGGCTCCTACGAGCAGTACTTC | CASSYRTGGSYEQYF
TRBD2 | - | TRBJ2-7 | TRBV28 | TGTGCCAGCAGTGTCGGGCCCAAGCGGGGGTCCTACGAGCAGTACTTC | CASSVGPKRGSYEQYF
- | - | TRBJ2-1 | TRBV5-1 | TGCGCCAGTTCGGGGATTGTGACGAAAAATGAGCAGTTCTTC | CASSGIVTKNEQFF
TRBD1 | - | TRBJ2-7 | TRBV7-8 | TGTGCCAGCAGCATAGGGGACAGGGGCTACGAGCAGTACTTC | CASSIGDRGYEQYF
TRBD2 | - | TRBJ2-1 | TRBV19 | TGTGCCAGTAGTATAGGGACTAGGCACAATGAGCAGTTCTTC | CASSIGTRHNEQFF
TRBD2 | - | TRBJ2-1 | TRBV6-1 | TGTGCCAGCAGTGTGCAGCTAGCGGGACTTAGCACCTACAATGAGCAGTTCTTC | CASSVQLAGLSTYNEQFF
- | - | TRBJ2-7 | TRBV27 | TGTGCCAGCAGTTTATCCCCCCCCGACAGGCTCCCCCCCTACGAGCAGTACTTC | CASSLSPPDRLPPYEQYF
- | - | TRBJ2-4 | TRBV30 | TGTGCCTGGTCCCCGACACCTTTAGCCAAAAACATTCAGTACTTC | CAWSPTPLAKNIQYF
TRBD1 | once | TRBJ1-1 | TRBV5-4 | TGTGCCAGCAGCCCACAGGGGGCCCCTGAAGCTTTCTTT | CASSPQGAPEAFF
- | few | TRBJ2-1 | TRBV27 | TGTGCCAGCAGCATCTTACTCTTCCCCGCCAATGAGCAGTTCTTC | CASSILLFPANEQFF
TRBD2 | - | TRBJ2-5 | TRBV9 | TGTGCCAGCAGCGTAGGGACTAGCGGGAGTGTCGAGACCCAGTACTTC | CASSVGTSGSVETQYF
TRBD2 | - | TRBJ2-1 | TRBV4-1 | TGCGCCAGCAGCCAAAACACCCCACTTACTAGCGGGAGTGAGAATGAGCAGTTCTTC | CASSQNTPLTSGSENEQFF
- | - | TRBJ1-3 | TRBV4-1 | TGCGCCAGCAGCCAAGAGTCAGGGTTTGGAAACACCATATATTTT | CASSQESGFGNTIYF
TRBD1 | once | TRBJ1-4 | TRBV18 | TGTGCCAGCTCAGAGGGGGCACCCGTGGAAAAACTGTTTTTT | CASSEGAPVEKLFF
TRBD1 | few | TRBJ1-4 | TRBV28 | TGTGCCAGCAGTTTACGACAGGGGGTGGAAAAACTGTTTTTT | CASSLRQGVEKLFF
TRBD2 | - | TRBJ2-2 | TRBV10-1 | TGCGCCAGCAGTCGTCGGACTAGCGGGACGAACACCGGGGAGCTGTTTTTT | CASSRRTSGTNTGELFF
- | - | TRBJ1-2 | TRBV27 | TGTGCCAGCAGTTTATCGGCGGGGGGAAACTATGGCTACACCTTC | CASSLSAGGNYGYTF
TRBD1 | few | TRBJ1-2 | TRBV30 | TGTGCCTGGAGCCCAGGGGGCGAGTATGGCTACACCTTC | CAWSPGGEYGYTF
TRBD1 | few | TRBJ1-5 | TRBV6-1 | TGTGCCAGCAGTGACGTCACAGGGGGGCGTCAGCCCCAGCATTTT | CASSDVTGGRQPQHF
TRBD1 | few | TRBJ1-2 | TRBV30 | TGTGCCTGGAGTGTCAATCAGGGGGCCTATGGCTACACCTTC | CAWSVNQGAYGYTF
- | once | TRBJ2-2 | TRBV7-9 | TGTGCCAGCAGCGCTGACGACAGGCAAGGGGAGCTGTTTTTT | CASSADDRQGELFF
- | - | TRBJ1-1 | TRBV5-4 | TGTGCCAGCAGCCCCCAGCGGAGCCGGAACACTGAAGCTTTCTTT | CASSPQRSRNTEAFF
- | - | TRBJ1-1 | TRBV19 | TGTGCCAGTAGTATGGCAGTGAACACTGAAGCTTTCTTT | CASSMAVNTEAFF
- | - | TRBJ1-1 | TRBV7-3 | TGTGCCAGCAGCTCACAGTCGAACACTGAAGCTTTCTTT | CASSSQSNTEAFF